The following is a T cell receptor beta chain sequence with its context. V lost 3 bases, J lost 0 bases, and 14 bases stayed unmatched. In germline, CDR1 is SGHRS, CDR2 YFSETQ. The CDR3 has 21 residues. Libraries were prepared by immunoSEQ multiplex PCR; TCRdb keeps only in-frame clonotypes and omits some of them. The sample gives roughly 2.4 million clones, approximately 94% of which show up once; roughly 0.13% is in the top ten. Researchers partitioned CD4+ cells into CD45RA+ naive and CD45RA-negative memory subsets. The record originates from a study of shared clonotypes between healthy human individuals.

Sequenced: naive CD4+ T cells sorted from blood. Subset indicated: CD45RA+ positively selected. This clonotype originated in a man aged 18 to 29 in good health. V is TRBV5-1 and J is TRBJ2-1, with TRBD2 matching over 14 bases. The CDR3 spells CASSWAMGLAGEGSSYNEQFF. The CDR3 region has the DNA TGCGCCAGCAGCTGGGCTATGGGACTAGCGGGAGAAGGGAGCTCCTACAATGAGCAGTTCTTC.